This TCR beta chain came from a study of blood T cell repertoires in COVID-19. V shed 0 bases and J shed 1 base, with 4 bases lying between them. This CDR3 contains 15 residues. CDR1 and CDR2 from the germline V gene are MNHEY and SVGAGI. This clone was counted a single time. Here immunoSEQ multiplex PCR was the method, and the copy in TCRdb shows in-frame clones only, minus some. The data contain hundreds of thousands of clones, about 85% of them singletons. The rearrangement joins TRBV6-5 to TRBJ2-6, with D unresolved. Sequencing was performed on peripheral blood. The receptor was derived from a man aged 60-69 years who had recovered from COVID-19. The CDR3 spells CASSYSYSGANVLTF. Here the CDR3 DNA reads TGTGCCAGCAGTTACTCTTATTCTGGGGCCAACGTCCTGACTTTC.